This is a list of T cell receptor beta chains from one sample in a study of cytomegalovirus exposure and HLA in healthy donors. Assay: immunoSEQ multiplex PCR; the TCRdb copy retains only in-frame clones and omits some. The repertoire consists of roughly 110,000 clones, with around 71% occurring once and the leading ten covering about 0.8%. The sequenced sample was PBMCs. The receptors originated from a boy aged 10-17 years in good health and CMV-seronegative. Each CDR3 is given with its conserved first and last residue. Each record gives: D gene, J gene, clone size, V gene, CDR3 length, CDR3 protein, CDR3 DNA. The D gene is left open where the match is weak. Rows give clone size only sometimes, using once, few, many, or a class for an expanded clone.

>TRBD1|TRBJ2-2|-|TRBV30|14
CASGGQGAGGELFF
TGTGCCTCGGGGGGACAGGGGGCAGGCGGGGAGCTGTTTTTT
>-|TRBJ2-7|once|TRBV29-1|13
CSVEEGGPYEQYF
TGCAGCGTTGAAGAGGGGGGTCCCTACGAGCAGTACTTC
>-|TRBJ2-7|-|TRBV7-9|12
CASSLAASEQYF
TGTGCCAGCAGCTTAGCAGCATCCGAGCAGTACTTC
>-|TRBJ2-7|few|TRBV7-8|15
CASSHDRLFSYEQYF
TGTGCCAGCAGTCACGACAGGCTATTTTCCTACGAGCAGTACTTC
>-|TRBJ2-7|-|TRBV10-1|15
CASSESGYPAREQYF
TGCGCCAGCAGTGAGTCTGGGTACCCCGCGAGGGAGCAGTACTTC
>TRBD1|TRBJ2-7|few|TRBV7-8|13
CASSPGTGDEQYF
TGTGCCAGCAGCCCCGGGACAGGGGACGAGCAGTACTTC
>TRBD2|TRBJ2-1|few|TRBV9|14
CASSPGLADNEQFF
TGTGCCAGCAGCCCGGGACTAGCGGACAATGAGCAGTTCTTC
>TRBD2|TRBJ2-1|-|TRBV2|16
CASSKQGLAPYNEQFF
TGTGCCAGCAGTAAGCAGGGACTAGCCCCCTACAATGAGCAGTTCTTC
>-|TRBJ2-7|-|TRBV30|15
CAWSSGQPGTYEQYF
TGTGCCTGGAGTTCCGGACAGCCGGGTACCTACGAGCAGTACTTC
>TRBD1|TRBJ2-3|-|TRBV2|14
CASNWDRGTDTQYF
TGTGCCAGCAATTGGGACAGGGGCACAGATACGCAGTATTTT
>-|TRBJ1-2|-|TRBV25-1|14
CASSDEPRAGGYTF
TGTGCCAGCAGTGATGAACCCAGGGCCGGGGGCTACACCTTC
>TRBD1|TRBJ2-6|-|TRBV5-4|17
CASSLAGTGFVANVLTF
TGTGCCAGCAGCTTGGCAGGGACAGGGTTTGTGGCCAACGTCCTGACTTTC
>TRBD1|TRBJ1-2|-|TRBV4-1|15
CASSQLDRGIGGYTF
TGCGCCAGCAGCCAACTAGACAGGGGAATTGGTGGCTACACCTTC
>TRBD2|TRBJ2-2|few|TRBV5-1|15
CASSMAGGSTGELFF
TGCGCCAGCAGTATGGCGGGGGGGAGCACCGGGGAGCTGTTTTTT
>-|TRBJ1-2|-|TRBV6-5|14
CASSYLVGGDGYTF
TGTGCCAGCAGTTACCTGGTGGGAGGAGATGGCTACACCTTC